The 23 T cell receptor beta chains presented below share a single source sample, sequenced in a study of regulatory T cells in long-lasting Graves disease. Documented time point: newly diagnosed GD, antithyroid drugs for less than 3 months. There was RNA extracted from PBMCs, and the TCR library was made from it. Relying on iRepertoire HTBI primers and Arm-PCR of CDR3 regions, the team built TCR beta libraries. TCRdb re-derived calls from the multiplex PCR reads in MiXCR, one entry per CDR3 protein. The data show roughly 440,000 distinct CDR3 sequences, with around 15% seen just once and about 25% held by the top ten. This same sample was also part of a study on T cells in Graves' hyperthyroidism and ophthalmopathy.

Sequenced here: peripheral blood mononuclear cells (PBMCs), sampled at new diagnosis, from a patient treated with antithyroid drugs. Receptor source: a woman aged 18-29 years with Graves disease.

There are many counts of this clonotype. The chain couples TRBV11-2 to TRBJ2-7, with no clear D. The CDR3 contains 12 residues. The V gene's germline CDR1 is SGHAT and CDR2 FQNNGV. Deletions cut 3 bases from V and 6 bases from J, with 9 bases between. This CDR3 reads CASSFTRSEQYF. CDR3 bases: TGTGCCAGCAGCTTCACGAGGTCCGAGCAGTACTTC. Filled out from reference TRBV11-2 and TRBJ2-7, the complete variable domain reads EAGVAQSPRYKIIEKRQSVAFWCNPISGHATLYWYQQILGQGPKLLIQFQNNGVVDDSQLPKDRFSAERLKGVDSTLKIQPAKLEDSAVYLCASSFTRSEQYFGPGTRLTVT.

The sample holds a few counts of this clonotype. The chain employs TRBV28 and TRBJ2-7, with D possibly being TRBD2 (6 bases). The CDR3 sequence is 14 residues long. Between the trimmed V and J ends, which lost 3 bases and 4 bases, there was a span of 13 bases. The germline V gene encodes CDR1 MDHEN and CDR2 SYDVKM. The DNA of the CDR3 is TGTGCCAGCAGTTTTGGAGGGAGTGTTTACGAGCAGTACTTC. This sequence encodes CASSFGGSVYEQYF.

The chain carries TRBV6-1 and TRBJ1-4; TRBD1 matches 7 bases. Germline lookup yields CDR1 MNHNS and CDR2 SASEGT. The length of the CDR3 is 14 residues. V lost 3 bases to trimming and J lost 4 bases; unmatched junction nucleotides: 2. The CDR3 sequence is CASSEDRINEKLFF. The CDR3 DNA follows: TGTGCCAGCAGTGAGGACAGGATTAATGAAAAACTGTTTTTT.

The V gene is TRBV12-3 or TRBV12-4, the J gene TRBJ2-7; D gene unclear. V shed 8 bases and J shed 0 bases, with 5 bases lying between them. The CDR3 spans 11 residues. The chain's CDR3 is CASGVSYEQYF. For the CDR3, the DNA is TGTGCCAGCGGGGTCTCCTACGAGCAGTACTTC.

The chain has TRBV29-1 and TRBJ2-7; D may correspond to TRBD1 or TRBD2 (5 bases each). The V end lost 3 bases, the J end lost 4 bases, and 13 bases lay between the germline ends. CDR1 and CDR2 from the germline V gene are SQVTM and ANQGSEA. This CDR3 comprises 13 residues. The DNA of the CDR3 is TGCAGCGTTGAGGGCGGTGGGGGATACGAGCAGTACTTC. This translates into CSVEGGGGYEQYF.

Ten or more counts support this clonotype. The chain joins TRBV12-3 or TRBV12-4 to TRBJ2-1; D uncertain. V was cut by 2 bases and J by 0 bases, with 14 bases left in between. The CDR3 contains 17 residues. The CDR3 DNA sequence: TGTGCCAGCAGTTTAAGTAGGCTACCGGGCTCCTACAATGAGCAGTTCTTC. Its protein is CASSLSRLPGSYNEQFF.

This clonotype was recorded a few times. The chain links TRBV13 to TRBJ2-4, with a tentative D call TRBD1 (6 bases). The length of the CDR3 is 13 residues. The germline V gene encodes CDR1 PRHDT and CDR2 FYEKMQ (reference sequence). V lost 6 bases and J lost 6, with 12 bases in between. CDR3 coding DNA: TGTGCCAGCAGTTTACAGGGCAGAAACATTCAGTACTTC. This gives the protein CASSLQGRNIQYF.

This clonotype has only a few counts. V and J are TRBV20-1 and TRBJ1-6; unclear D gene. The V gene lost 4 bases and the J gene lost 0 bases, with 16 bases spanning the gap. From germline, CDR1 is DFQATT and CDR2 SNEGSKA (reference sequence). The CDR3 covers 17 residues. The CDR3 sequence is CSAKDFPSSSYNSPLHF. CDR3 in DNA: TGCAGTGCTAAGGACTTTCCCTCCAGCTCCTATAATTCACCCCTCCACTTT.

As regards this clonotype: This could be a read error, since a much larger clone is one nucleotide away. The rearrangement uses TRBV7-8 and TRBJ2-3; 7 nucleotides agree with TRBD2. The CDR3 covers 16 residues. Germline CDR1 reads SGHVS; CDR2 reads FQNEAQ. CDR3 DNA sequence: TGTGCCAGCAGCTACCCCCTCCGCGGGAGTGGAGATACGCGGTATTTT. Protein product: CASSYPLRGSGDTRYF.

This clonotype occurred many times. The chain is built from TRBV6-1 and TRBJ1-5; possible D gene TRBD1, 5 bases. The V gene lost 8 bases and the J gene lost 0 bases, with 14 bases spanning the gap. Germline CDR1 is MNHNS and CDR2 is SASEGT. The CDR3 sequence is 15 residues long. CDR3 protein: CASQGDGNSNQPQHF. Here the CDR3 DNA reads TGTGCCAGCCAGGGAGACGGGAATAGCAATCAGCCCCAGCATTTT.

The chain has TRBV28 and TRBJ2-5, with 10 bases matching TRBD1. The CDR3 has 16 residues. V was pared by 6 bases and J by 0 bases, with 7 bases of the junction left unmatched. Germline CDR1 MDHEN, CDR2 SYDVKM. The CDR3 DNA sequence: TGTGCCAGCAGAGATGACAGGGGGCGGTACCAAGAGACCCAGTACTTC. It encodes CASRDDRGRYQETQYF. The full variable domain, completed using reference TRBV28 and TRBJ2-5, is DVKVTQSSRYLVKRTGEKVFLECVQDMDHENMFWYRQDPGLGLRLIYFSYDVKMKEKGDIPEGYSVSREKKERFSLILESASTNQTSMYLCASRDDRGRYQETQYFGPGTRLLVL.

This clonotype was seen a single time. With a much larger clone just one base away, this may be a read error. The chain combines TRBV11-2 with TRBJ2-1; 7 bases fit TRBD2. The CDR3 has 14 residues. From germline, CDR1 is SGHAT and CDR2 FQNNGV. With 2 bases clipped from V and 10 bases from J, the junction kept 8 bases outside the gene matches. The CDR3: CASSLPRGSYEQFF. For the CDR3, the DNA is TGTGCCAGCAGCTTACCGCGCGGGAGTTACGAGCAGTTCTTC.

Concerning this clonotype itself: The junction and the germline gene differ at one end; a read error may be behind it. The chain recombines TRBV28 with TRBJ2-7, with D perhaps being TRBD1 or TRBD2 (5 bases each). This CDR3 is built from 16 residues. Germline values: CDR1 MDHEN, CDR2 SYDVKM. The CDR3 DNA reads as TGTGCCAGCACTTATGGGGCCCGGGGCAGCTACTACGTGCAGTACTTC. Amino acid sequence: CASTYGARGSYYVQYF.

Concerning this clonotype itself: This is likely a read error, given that the CDR3 carries no conserved phenylalanine or tryptophan at its end. This chain links TRBV7-8 with TRBJ1-5; 7 bases fit TRBD1. The CDR3 is made up of 16 amino acids. Germline V gene lookup returns CDR1 SGHVS and CDR2 FQNEAQ. Trimming removed 1 base from V and 6 bases from J; junction bases left unmatched: 9. CDR3: CASSLDIRGPGQPQHL. The CDR3 region has the DNA TGTGCCAGCAGCTTAGATATTAGGGGGCCCGGTCAGCCCCAGCATCTT.

The chain joins TRBV18 to TRBJ2-7, with D hard to call. Germline V gives CDR1 KGHSH, CDR2 LQKENI. V was cut by 2 bases and J by 2 bases, with 13 bases left in between. The CDR3 spans 15 residues. The CDR3 is CASSPDLLPAYEQYF. The CDR3 nucleotides read TGTGCCAGCTCACCAGATCTTCTACCTGCCTACGAGCAGTACTTC.

This clonotype showed up many times. The rearrangement links TRBV7-2 to TRBJ2-1, with a possible D match to TRBD1 (6 bases). The CDR3 runs 14 residues. Per the germline V gene, CDR1 is SGHTA and CDR2 is FQGNSA. Deletions cut 4 bases from V and 3 bases from J, with 10 bases between. The CDR3 DNA reads as TGTGCCAGCAGCTCGCAGGGGATCTACAATGAGCAGTTCTTC. Its translation: CASSSQGIYNEQFF.

The rearrangement uses TRBV7-2 and TRBJ1-2; D gene uncertain. This CDR3 comprises 17 residues. Deletions cut 2 bases from V and 0 bases from J, with 16 bases between. Germline CDR1 is SGHTA and CDR2 is FQGNSA. CDR3 sequence reads: CASSLFVAGTANYGYTF. The DNA for the CDR3 is TGTGCCAGCAGCTTATTTGTAGCGGGTACGGCTAACTATGGCTACACCTTC.

This clonotype was observed many times. The chain employs TRBV2 and TRBJ1-1; D remains ambiguous. The CDR3 runs 15 residues. Trimming stripped 4 bases from V and 7 bases from J, with 19 bases between. Germline V gene lookup returns CDR1 SNHLY and CDR2 FYNNEI. CDR3 region: CASSGEVAPGSEAFF. Written as DNA, the CDR3 is TGTGCCAGCAGTGGAGAGGTCGCCCCGGGGAGTGAAGCTTTCTTT.

This clonotype was seen a few times. The rearrangement links TRBV27 to TRBJ1-5, with a tentative D call TRBD1 (5 bases). The CDR3 length is 15 residues. The germline V gene encodes CDR1 MNHEY and CDR2 SMNVEV (reference sequence). V was cut by 3 bases and J by 6 bases, with 15 bases left in between. DNA for the CDR3: TGTGCCAGCAGTTTCCGGGGGTCGAGTCCTCAGCCCCAGCATTTT. It yields the protein CASSFRGSSPQPQHF.

This clonotype has a count of ten or more. The J gene is TRBJ2-1, the V gene TRBV7-2; 8 positions match TRBD2. The CDR3 consists of 14 residues. From germline, CDR1 is SGHTA and CDR2 FQGNSA. V lost 6 bases to trimming and J lost 7 bases; unmatched junction nucleotides: 8. The DNA for the CDR3 is TGTGCCAGCAGGTTATCGGGGGGGGGGAATGAGCAGTTCTTC. Translating it yields CASRLSGGGNEQFF.

This clonotype was counted between two and nine times. The V gene is TRBV12-3 or TRBV12-4, the J gene TRBJ1-4; TRBD1 matches 9 bases. With V trimmed by 6 bases and J by 8 bases, 10 bases remained unmatched. The CDR3 has 15 amino acids. Written as DNA, the CDR3 is TGTGCCAGCAGGTTAACAGGGGGCGATGGGGAAAAACTGTTTTTT. Protein sequence: CASRLTGGDGEKLFF.

Many counts were recorded for this clonotype. V usage is TRBV20-1 and J usage is TRBJ2-7; either TRBD1 or TRBD2 may fit D (5 bases each). V lost 6 bases, J lost 2 bases, and 14 bases lay in between. CDR1 and CDR2 from the germline V gene are DFQATT and SNEGSKA (reference sequence). The CDR3 length is 13 residues. In nucleotides, the CDR3 is TGCAGTGCAGATTCTTGGGGGACCTACGAGCAGTACTTC. Translating gives CSADSWGTYEQYF.

The DNA of the CDR3 is TGTGCCTGGAGGACAGGGGTTCGGACTGAAGCTTTCTTT. This translates into CAWRTGVRTEAFF. The rearrangement links TRBV30 to TRBJ1-1; 8 bases align to TRBD1. The CDR3 runs 13 residues. Losses at the gene ends were 3 bases for V and 5 bases for J; bases not matched to a gene: 5. Germline V gene data show CDR1 as GTSNPN and CDR2 as SVGIG (reference sequence).